The entry below gives a single T cell receptor beta chain sequence along with its context. The target antigen is unknown. The data stem from a study of T cells in Graves' hyperthyroidism and ophthalmopathy. Regarding the study as a whole: Peripheral blood also featured most of the thyroid clonotypes expanded above 0.001.

Amplified regions were TCR beta CDR3 sequences from RNA transcripts. The HTBI set primed first-round TCR CDR3 RT-PCR. From the multiplex PCR reads, TCRdb called clonotypes with MiXCR, one entry per CDR3 protein. This table holds over 200,000 distinct CDR3 sequences, approximately 20% found once. V was pared by 8 bases and J by 3 bases, with 14 bases between. Germline V lookup: CDR1 WSHSY, CDR2 SAAADI. The CDR3 extends over 13 amino acids. The origin of this receptor is a man in his forties with Graves' hyperthyroidism. Sequencing was done on a sample of blood. This chain connects TRBV10-2 to TRBJ2-7; D may correspond to TRBD1 or TRBD2 (5 bases each). CDR3 region: CASGRELGYEQYF. The CDR3 DNA reads as TGCGCCAGCGGCAGGGAGTTAGGCTACGAGCAGTACTTC.